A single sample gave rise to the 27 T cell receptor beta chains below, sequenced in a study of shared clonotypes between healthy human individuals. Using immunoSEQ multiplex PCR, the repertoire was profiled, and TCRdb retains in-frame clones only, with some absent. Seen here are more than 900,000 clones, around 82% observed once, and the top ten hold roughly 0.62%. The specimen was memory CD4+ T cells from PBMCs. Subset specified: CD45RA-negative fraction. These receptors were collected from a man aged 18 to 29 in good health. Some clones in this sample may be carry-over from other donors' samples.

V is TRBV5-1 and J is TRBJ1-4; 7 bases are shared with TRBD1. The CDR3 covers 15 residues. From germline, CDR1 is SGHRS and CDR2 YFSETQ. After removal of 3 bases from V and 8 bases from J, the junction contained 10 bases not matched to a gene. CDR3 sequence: CASSSEGGRGEKLFF. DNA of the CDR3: TGCGCCAGCAGCTCGGAAGGGGGCAGAGGAGAAAAACTGTTTTTT.

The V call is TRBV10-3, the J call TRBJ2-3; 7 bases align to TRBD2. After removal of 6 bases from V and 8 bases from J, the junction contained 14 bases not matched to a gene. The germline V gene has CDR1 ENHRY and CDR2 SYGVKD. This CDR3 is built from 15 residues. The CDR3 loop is CAIRSSGNPLGTQYF. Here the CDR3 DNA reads TGTGCCATCAGGTCTAGCGGAAACCCGTTGGGTACGCAGTATTTT.

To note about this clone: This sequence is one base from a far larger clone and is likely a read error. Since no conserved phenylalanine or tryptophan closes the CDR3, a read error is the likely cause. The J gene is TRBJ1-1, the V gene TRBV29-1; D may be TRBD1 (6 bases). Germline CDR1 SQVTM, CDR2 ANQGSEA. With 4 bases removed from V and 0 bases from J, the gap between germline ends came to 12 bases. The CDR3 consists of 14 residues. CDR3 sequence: CSVARGNMNTEAFL. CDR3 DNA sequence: TGCAGCGTTGCCAGGGGAAACATGAACACTGAAGCTTTCCTT.

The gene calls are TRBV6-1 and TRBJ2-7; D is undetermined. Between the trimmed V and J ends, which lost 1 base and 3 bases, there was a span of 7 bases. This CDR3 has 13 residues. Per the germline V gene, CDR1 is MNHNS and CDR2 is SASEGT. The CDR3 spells CASSEGQFYEQYF. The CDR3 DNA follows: TGTGCCAGCAGTGAAGGCCAGTTCTACGAGCAGTACTTC.

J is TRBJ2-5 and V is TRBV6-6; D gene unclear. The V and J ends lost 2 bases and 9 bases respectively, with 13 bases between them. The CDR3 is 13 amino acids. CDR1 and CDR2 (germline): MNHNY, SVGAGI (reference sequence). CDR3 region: CASSYGATSPQYF. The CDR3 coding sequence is TGTGCCAGCAGTTACGGAGCTACCTCACCCCAGTACTTC.

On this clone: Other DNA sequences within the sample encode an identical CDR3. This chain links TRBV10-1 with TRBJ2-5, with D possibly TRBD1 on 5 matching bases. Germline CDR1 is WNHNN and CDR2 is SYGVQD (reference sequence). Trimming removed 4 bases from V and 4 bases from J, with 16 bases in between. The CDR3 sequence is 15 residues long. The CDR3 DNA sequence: TGCGCCAGCAGTGGAGGAAGGGGTAGGGGAGAGACCCAGTACTTC. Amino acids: CASSGGRGRGETQYF.

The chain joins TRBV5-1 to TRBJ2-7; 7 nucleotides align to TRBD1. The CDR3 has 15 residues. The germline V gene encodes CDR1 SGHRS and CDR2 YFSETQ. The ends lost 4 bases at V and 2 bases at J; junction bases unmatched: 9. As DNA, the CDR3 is TGCGCCAGCAGCACAAAGACAGGGAACCCCTACGAGCAGTACTTC. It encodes CASSTKTGNPYEQYF.

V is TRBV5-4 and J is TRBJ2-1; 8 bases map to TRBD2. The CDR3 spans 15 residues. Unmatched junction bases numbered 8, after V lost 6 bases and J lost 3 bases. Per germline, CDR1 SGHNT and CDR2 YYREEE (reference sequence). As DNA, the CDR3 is TGTGCCAGCACCCGGGACGCGGGAGGCTACAATGAGCAGTTCTTC. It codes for CASTRDAGGYNEQFF.

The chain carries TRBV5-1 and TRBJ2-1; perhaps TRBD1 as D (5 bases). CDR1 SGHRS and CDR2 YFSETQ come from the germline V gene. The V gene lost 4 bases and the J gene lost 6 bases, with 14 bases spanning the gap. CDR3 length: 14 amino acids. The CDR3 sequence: CASSITVGVNEQFF. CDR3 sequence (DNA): TGCGCCAGCAGCATAACGGTAGGGGTCAATGAGCAGTTCTTC.

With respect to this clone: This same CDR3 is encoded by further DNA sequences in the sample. CDR3 sequence (DNA): TGCGCCAGCAGCTTACAGCGGTCCACAGATACGCAGTATTTT. It encodes CASSLQRSTDTQYF. The chain joins TRBV5-1 to TRBJ2-3, with D possibly matching TRBD2 (5 bases). V lost 2 bases to trimming and J lost 2 bases, with 9 bases between them. The CDR3 runs to 14 residues. CDR1 SGHRS and CDR2 YFSETQ come from the germline V gene.

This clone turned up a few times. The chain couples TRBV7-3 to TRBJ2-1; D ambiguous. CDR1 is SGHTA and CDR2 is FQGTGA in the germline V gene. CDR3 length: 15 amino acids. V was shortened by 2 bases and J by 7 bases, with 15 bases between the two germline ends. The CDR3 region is CASSLFWSPLNEQFF. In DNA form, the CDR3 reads TGTGCCAGCAGCTTATTTTGGTCACCCCTTAATGAGCAGTTCTTC.

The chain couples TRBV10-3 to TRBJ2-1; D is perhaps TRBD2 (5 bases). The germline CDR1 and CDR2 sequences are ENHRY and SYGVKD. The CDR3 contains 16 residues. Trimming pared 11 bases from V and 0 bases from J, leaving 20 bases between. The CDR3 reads CAAAAFEESSYNEQFF. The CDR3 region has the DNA TGTGCCGCAGCGGCCTTCGAGGAAAGCTCCTACAATGAGCAGTTCTTC.

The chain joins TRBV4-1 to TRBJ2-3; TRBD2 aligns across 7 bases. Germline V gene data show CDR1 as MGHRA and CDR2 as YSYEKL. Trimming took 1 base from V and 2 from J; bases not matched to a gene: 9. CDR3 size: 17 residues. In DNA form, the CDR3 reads TGCGCCAGCAGCCAAGTGGCCGCTAGCGGATACACAGATACGCAGTATTTT. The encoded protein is CASSQVAASGYTDTQYF.

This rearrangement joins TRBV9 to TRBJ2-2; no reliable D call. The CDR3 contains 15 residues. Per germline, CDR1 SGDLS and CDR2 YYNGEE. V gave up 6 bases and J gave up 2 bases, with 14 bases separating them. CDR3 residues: CASTLDGFNTGELFF. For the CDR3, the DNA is TGTGCCAGCACCCTTGATGGGTTTAACACCGGGGAGCTGTTTTTT.

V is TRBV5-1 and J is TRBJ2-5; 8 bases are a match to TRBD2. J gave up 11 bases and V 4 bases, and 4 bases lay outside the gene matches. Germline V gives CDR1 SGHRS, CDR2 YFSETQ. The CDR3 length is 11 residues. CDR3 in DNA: TGCGCCAGCAGCCCAGAGCGGGAGCAGTACTTC. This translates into CASSPEREQYF.

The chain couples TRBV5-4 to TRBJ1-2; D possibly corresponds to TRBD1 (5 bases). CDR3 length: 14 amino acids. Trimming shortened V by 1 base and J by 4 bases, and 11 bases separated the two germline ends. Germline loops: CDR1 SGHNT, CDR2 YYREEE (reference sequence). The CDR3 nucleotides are TGTGCCAGCAGCTTGTTCTCCAGGGCCTATGGCTACACCTTC. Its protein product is CASSLFSRAYGYTF.

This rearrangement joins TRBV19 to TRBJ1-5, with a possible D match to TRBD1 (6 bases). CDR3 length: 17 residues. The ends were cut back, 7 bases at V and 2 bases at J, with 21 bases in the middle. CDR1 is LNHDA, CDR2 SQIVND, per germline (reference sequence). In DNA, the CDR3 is TGTGCCAGTACCGGTCGAGGGGGGGCGCGGGGCAATCAGCCCCAGCATTTT. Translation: CASTGRGGARGNQPQHF.

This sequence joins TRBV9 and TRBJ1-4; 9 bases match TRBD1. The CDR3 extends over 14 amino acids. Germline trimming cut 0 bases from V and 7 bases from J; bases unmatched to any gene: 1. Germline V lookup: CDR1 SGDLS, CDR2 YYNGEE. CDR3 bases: TGTGCCAGCAGCGTAGCGGGACAGGGTGAAAAACTGTTTTTT. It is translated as CASSVAGQGEKLFF.

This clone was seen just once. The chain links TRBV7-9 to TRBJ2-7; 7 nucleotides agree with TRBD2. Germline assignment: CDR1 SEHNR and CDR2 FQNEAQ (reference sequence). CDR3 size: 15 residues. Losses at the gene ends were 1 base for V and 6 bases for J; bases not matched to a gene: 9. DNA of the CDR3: TGTGCCAGCAGCTTAGGACTAGCTGCTTCGAGCGAGCAGTACTTC. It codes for CASSLGLAASSEQYF.

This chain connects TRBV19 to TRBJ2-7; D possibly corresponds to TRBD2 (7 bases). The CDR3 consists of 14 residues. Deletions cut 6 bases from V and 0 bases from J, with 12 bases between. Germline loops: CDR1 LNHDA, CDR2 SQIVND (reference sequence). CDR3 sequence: CASSLGGGSYEQYF. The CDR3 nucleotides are TGTGCCAGTAGCCTAGGGGGGGGCTCCTACGAGCAGTACTTC.

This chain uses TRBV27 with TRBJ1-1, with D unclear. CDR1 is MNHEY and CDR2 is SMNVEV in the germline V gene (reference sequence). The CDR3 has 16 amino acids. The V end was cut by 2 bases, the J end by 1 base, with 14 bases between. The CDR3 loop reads CASSLKGWATNTEAFF. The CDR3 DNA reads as TGTGCCAGCAGTTTAAAGGGTTGGGCTACGAACACTGAAGCTTTCTTT.

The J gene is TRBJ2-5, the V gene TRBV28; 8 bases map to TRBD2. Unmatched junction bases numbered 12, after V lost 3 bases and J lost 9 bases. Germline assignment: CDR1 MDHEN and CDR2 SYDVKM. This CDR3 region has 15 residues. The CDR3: CASSLVGRALEAQYF. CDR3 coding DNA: TGTGCCAGCAGTTTGGTCGGGAGGGCCTTGGAGGCCCAGTACTTC.

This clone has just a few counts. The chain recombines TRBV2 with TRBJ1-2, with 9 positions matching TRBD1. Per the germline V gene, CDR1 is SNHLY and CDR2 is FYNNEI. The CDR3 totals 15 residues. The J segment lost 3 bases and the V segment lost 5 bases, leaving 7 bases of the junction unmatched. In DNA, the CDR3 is TGTGCCAGCAGTCCTCGGGACAGGGTGTACTATGGCTACACCTTC. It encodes CASSPRDRVYYGYTF.

DNA of the CDR3: TGCAGCTCTCGGACTAGCGGGAAATGGAATGAGCAGTTCTTC. Translated: CSSRTSGKWNEQFF. V and J are TRBV29-1 and TRBJ2-1, with 12 bases identical to TRBD2. Unmatched junction bases numbered 9, after V lost 8 bases and J lost 7 bases. CDR1 is SQVTM and CDR2 is ANQGSEA in the germline V gene. The CDR3 has 14 amino acids.

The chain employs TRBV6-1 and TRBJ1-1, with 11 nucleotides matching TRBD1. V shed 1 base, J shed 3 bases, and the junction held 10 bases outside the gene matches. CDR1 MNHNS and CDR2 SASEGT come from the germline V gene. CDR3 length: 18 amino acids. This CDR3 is CASSEGPGTGGADTEAFF. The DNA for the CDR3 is TGTGCCAGCAGTGAAGGACCCGGGACAGGGGGTGCGGACACTGAAGCTTTCTTT.

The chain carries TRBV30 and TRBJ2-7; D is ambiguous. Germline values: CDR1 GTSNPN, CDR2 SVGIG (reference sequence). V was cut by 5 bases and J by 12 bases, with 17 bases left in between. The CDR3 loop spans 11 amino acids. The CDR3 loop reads CAWASGPTTYF. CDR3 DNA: TGTGCCTGGGCGTCCGGGCCCACCACGTACTTC.

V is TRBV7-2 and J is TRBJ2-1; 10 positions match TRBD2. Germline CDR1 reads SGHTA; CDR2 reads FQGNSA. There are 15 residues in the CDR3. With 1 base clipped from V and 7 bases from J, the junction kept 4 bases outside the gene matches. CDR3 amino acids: CASSLGLAGQNEQFF. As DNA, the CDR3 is TGTGCCAGCAGCTTAGGACTAGCGGGTCAAAATGAGCAGTTCTTC.